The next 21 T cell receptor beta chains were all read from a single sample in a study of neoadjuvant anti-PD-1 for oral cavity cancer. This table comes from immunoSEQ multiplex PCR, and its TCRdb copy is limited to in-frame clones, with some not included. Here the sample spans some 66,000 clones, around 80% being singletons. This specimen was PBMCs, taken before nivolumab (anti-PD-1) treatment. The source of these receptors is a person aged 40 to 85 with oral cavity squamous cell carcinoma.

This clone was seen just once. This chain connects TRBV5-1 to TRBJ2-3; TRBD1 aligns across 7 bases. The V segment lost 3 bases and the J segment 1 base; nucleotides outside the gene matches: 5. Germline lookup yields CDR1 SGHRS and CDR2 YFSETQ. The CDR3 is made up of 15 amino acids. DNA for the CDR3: TGCGCCAGCAGCTCCACAGGGGCCCGCACAGATACGCAGTATTTT. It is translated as CASSSTGARTDTQYF.

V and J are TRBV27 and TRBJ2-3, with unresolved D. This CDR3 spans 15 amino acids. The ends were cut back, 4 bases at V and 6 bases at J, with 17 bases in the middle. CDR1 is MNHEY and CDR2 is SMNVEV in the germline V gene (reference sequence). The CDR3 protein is CASSSVVLAGDTQYF. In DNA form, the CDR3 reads TGTGCCAGCAGTTCCGTCGTCCTGGCCGGGGATACGCAGTATTTT.

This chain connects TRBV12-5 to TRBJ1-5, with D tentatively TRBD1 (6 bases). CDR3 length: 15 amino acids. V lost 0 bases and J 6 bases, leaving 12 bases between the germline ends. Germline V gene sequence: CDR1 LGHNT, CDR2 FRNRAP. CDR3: CASGLVGTSFQPQHF. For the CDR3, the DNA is TGTGCTAGTGGTTTGGTCGGGACATCCTTTCAGCCCCAGCATTTT.

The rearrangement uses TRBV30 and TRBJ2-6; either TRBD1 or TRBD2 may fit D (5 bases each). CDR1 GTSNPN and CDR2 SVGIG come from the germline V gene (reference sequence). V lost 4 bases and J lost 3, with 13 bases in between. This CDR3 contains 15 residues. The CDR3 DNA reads TGTGCCTGGAAACCCCCAGGGAGTGGGGCCAACGTCCTGACTTTC. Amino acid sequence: CAWKPPGSGANVLTF. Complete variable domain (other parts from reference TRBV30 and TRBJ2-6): SQTIHQWPATLVQPVGSPLSLECTVEGTSNPNLYWYRQAAGRGLQLLFYSVGIGQISSEVPQNLSASRPQDRQFILSSKKLLLSDSGFYLCAWKPPGSGANVLTFGAGSRLTVL.

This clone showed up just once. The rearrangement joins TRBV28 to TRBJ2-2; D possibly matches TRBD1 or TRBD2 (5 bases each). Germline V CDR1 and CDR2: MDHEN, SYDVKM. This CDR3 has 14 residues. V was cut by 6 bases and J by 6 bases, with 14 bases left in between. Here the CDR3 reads CASSGAAIAGELFF. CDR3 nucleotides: TGTGCCAGCAGCGGGGCAGCAATTGCCGGGGAGCTGTTTTTT.

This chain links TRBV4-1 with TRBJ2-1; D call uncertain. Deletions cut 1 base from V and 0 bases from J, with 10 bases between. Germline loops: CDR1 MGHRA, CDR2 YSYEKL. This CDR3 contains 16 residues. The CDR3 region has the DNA TGCGCCAGCAGCCAAGTAAGGGTCCTCTCCTACAATGAGCAGTTCTTC. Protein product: CASSQVRVLSYNEQFF.

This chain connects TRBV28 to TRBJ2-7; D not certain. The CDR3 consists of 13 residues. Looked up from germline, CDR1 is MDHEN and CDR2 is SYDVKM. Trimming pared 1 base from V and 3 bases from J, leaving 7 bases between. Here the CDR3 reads CASSLLGNYEQYF. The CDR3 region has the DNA TGTGCCAGCAGTTTATTGGGCAACTACGAGCAGTACTTC.

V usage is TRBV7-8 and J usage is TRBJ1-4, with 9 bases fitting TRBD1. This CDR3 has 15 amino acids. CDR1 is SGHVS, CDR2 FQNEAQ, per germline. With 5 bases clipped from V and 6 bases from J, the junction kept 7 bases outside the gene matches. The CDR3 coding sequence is TGTGCCAGCAGCGTACAGGGGGCTGTTGATGAAAAACTGTTTTTT. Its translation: CASSVQGAVDEKLFF.

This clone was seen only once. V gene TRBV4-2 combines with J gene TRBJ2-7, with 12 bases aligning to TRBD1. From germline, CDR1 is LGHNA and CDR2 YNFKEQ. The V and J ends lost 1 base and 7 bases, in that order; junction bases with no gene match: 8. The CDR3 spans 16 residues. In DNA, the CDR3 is TGTGCCAGCAGCCAAGCACCGGGACAGGGGGCGTGGGAGCAGTACTTC. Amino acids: CASSQAPGQGAWEQYF.

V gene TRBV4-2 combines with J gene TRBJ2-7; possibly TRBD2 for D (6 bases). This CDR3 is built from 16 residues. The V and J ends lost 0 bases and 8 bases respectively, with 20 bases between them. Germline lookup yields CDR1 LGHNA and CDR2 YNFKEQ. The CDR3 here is CASSQDRSGPRFKQYF. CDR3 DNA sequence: TGTGCCAGCAGCCAAGATAGAAGCGGGCCGAGGTTCAAGCAGTACTTC.

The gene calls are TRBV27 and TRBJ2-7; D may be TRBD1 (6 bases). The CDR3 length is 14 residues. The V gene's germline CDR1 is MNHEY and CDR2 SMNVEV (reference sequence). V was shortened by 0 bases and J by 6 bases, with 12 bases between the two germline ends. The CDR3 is CASSLSEGHPEQYF. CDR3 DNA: TGTGCCAGCAGTTTATCAGAGGGACACCCCGAGCAGTACTTC.

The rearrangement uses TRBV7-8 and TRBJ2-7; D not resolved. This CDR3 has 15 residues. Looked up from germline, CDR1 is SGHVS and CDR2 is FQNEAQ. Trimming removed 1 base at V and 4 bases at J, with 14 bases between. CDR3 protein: CASSLGPNYLYEQYF. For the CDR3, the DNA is TGTGCCAGCAGCTTAGGTCCTAACTACTTATACGAGCAGTACTTC.

The CDR3, as DNA: TGTGCCAGCAGTGGGACAGGGGGCTCCTACGAGCAGTACTTC. Its translation is CASSGTGGSYEQYF. The gene calls are TRBV6-1 and TRBJ2-7; TRBD1 matches at 10 bases. The CDR3 covers 14 residues. Germline loops: CDR1 MNHNS, CDR2 SASEGT. After removal of 4 bases from V and 0 bases from J, the junction contained 0 bases not matched to a gene.

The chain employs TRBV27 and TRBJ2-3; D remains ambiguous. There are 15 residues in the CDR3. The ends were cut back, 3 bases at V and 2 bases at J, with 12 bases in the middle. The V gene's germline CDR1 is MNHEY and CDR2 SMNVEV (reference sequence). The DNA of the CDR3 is TGTGCCAGCAGTTTTCTCGGACGATCCACAGATACGCAGTATTTT. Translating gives CASSFLGRSTDTQYF.

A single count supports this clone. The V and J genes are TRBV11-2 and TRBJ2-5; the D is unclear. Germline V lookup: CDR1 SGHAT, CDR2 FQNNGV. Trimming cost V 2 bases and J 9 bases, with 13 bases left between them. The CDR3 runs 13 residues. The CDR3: CASSLMERWAQYF. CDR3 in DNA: TGTGCCAGCAGCTTAATGGAGAGGTGGGCCCAGTACTTC.

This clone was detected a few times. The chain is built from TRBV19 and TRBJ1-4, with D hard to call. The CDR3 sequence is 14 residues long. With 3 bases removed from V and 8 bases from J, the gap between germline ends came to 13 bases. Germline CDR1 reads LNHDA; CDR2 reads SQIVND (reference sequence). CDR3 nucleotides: TGTGCCAGTAGTATCTGGGAACAACGGGAAAAACTGTTTTTT. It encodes CASSIWEQREKLFF.

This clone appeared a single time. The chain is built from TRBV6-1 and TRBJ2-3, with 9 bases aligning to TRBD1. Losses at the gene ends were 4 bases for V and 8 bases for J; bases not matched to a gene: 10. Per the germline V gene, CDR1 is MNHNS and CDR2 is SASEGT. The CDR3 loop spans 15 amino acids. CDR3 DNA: TGTGCCAGCAGTGGCCGGACAGGGGTAAGCAGTACGCAGTATTTT. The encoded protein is CASSGRTGVSSTQYF.

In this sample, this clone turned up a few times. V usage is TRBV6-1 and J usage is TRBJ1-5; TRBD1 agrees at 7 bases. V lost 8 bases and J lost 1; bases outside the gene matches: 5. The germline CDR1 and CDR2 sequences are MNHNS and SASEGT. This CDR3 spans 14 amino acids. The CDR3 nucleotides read TGTGCCAGCTTGGACAGGCCCAGCAATCAGCCCCAGCATTTT. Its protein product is CASLDRPSNQPQHF.

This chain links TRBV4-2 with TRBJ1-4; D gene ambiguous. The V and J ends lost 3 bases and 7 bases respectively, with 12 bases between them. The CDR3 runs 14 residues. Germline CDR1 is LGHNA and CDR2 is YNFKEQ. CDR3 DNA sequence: TGTGCCAGCAGCCACACCAACCCGGGTGAAAAACTGTTTTTT. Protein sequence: CASSHTNPGEKLFF.

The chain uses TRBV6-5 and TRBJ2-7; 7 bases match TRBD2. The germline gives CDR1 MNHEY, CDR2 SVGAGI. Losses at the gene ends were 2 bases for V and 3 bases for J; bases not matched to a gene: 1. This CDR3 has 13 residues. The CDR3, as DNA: TGTGCCAGCAGTTACGCTAGCGGCTACGAGCAGTACTTC. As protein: CASSYASGYEQYF.

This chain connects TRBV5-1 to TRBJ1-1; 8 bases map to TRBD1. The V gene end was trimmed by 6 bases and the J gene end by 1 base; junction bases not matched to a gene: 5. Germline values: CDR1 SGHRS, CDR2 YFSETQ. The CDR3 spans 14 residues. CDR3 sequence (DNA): TGCGCCAGCACCCGTGACAGGGGGAACACTGAAGCTTTCTTT. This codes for CASTRDRGNTEAFF.